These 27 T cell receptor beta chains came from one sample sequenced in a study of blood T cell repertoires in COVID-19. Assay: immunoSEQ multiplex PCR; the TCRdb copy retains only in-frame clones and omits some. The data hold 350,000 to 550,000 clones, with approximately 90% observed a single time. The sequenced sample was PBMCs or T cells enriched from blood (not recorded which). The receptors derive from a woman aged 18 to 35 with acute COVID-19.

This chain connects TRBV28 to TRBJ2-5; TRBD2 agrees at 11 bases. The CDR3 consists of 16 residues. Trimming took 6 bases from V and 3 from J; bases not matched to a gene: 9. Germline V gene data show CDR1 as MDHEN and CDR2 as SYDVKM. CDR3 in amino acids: CASSPPLSGREETQYF. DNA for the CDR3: TGTGCCAGCAGCCCTCCCCTTAGCGGGAGGGAAGAGACCCAGTACTTC.

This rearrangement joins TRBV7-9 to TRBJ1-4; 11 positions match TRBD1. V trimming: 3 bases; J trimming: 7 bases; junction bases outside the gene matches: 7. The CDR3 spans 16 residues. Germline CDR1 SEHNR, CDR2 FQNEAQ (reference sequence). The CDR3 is CASSLGQGVLSEKLFF. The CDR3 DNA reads TGTGCCAGCAGCTTGGGACAGGGGGTCTTAAGTGAAAAACTGTTTTTT.

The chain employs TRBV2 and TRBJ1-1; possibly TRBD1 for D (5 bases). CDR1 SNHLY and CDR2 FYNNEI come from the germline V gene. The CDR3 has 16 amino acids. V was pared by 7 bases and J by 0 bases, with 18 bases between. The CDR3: CASIPGLSGMNTEAFF. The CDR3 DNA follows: TGTGCCAGCATTCCAGGGTTGAGTGGGATGAACACTGAAGCTTTCTTT.

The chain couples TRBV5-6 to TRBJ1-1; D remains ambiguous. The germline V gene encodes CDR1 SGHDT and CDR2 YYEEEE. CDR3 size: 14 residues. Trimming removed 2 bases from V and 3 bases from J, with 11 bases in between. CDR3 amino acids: CASSLPGRYTEAFF. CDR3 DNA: TGTGCCAGCAGCTTACCGGGAAGGTACACTGAAGCTTTCTTT.

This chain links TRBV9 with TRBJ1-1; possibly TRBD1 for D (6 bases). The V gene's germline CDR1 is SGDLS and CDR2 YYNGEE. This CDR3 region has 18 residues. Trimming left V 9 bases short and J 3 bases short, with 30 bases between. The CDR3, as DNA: TGTGCCACCAAGCGCAAAACAGGGATGGTAGGTTGGGACACTGAAGCTTTCTTT. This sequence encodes CATKRKTGMVGWDTEAFF.

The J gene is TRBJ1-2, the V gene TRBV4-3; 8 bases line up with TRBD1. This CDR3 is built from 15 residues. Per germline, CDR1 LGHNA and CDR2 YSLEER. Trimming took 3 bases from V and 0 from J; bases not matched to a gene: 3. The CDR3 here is CASSQVDRANYGYTF. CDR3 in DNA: TGCGCCAGCAGCCAGGTGGACAGGGCTAACTATGGCTACACCTTC.

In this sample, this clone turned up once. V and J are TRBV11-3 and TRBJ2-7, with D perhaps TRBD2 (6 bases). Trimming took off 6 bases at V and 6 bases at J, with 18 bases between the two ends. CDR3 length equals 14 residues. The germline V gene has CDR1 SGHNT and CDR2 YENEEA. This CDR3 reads CASRSRRGTAEQYF. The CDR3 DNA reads TGTGCCAGCAGGTCGCGGAGAGGGACTGCCGAGCAGTACTTC.

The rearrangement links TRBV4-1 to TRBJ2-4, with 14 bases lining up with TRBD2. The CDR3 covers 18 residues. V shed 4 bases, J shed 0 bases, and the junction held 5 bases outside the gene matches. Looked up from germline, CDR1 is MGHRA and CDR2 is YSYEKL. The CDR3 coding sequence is TGCGCCAGCAGCCTCGGACTAGCGGGGGGCCTAGCCAAAAACATTCAGTACTTC. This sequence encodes CASSLGLAGGLAKNIQYF.

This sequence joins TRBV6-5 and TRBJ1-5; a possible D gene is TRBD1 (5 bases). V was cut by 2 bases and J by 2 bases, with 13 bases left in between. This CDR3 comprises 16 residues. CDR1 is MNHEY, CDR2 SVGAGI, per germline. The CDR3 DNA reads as TGTGCCAGCAGTTACGGGCACAGGAGTGGCAATCAGCCCCAGCATTTT. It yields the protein CASSYGHRSGNQPQHF.

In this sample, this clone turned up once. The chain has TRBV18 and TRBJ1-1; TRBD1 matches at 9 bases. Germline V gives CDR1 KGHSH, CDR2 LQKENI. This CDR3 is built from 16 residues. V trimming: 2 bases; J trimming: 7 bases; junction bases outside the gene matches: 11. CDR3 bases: TGTGCCAGCTCACCAAGGCTACCGGGACAGGGCATTGAAGCTTTCTTT. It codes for CASSPRLPGQGIEAFF.

As DNA, the CDR3 is TGTGCCAGCCGTCGGACCAGGGGGCCAGATACGCAGTATTTT. It specifies CASRRTRGPDTQYF. The chain combines TRBV2 with TRBJ2-3; 8 bases are shared with TRBD1. The CDR3 has 14 amino acids. J gave up 4 bases and V 8 bases, and 8 bases lay outside the gene matches. CDR1 and CDR2 from the germline V gene are SNHLY and FYNNEI.

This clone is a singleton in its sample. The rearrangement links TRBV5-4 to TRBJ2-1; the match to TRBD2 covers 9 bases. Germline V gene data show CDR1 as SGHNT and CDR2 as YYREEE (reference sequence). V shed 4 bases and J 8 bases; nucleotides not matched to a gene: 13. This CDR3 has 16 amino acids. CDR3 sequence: CASSPVASGIGHEQFF. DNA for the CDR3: TGTGCCAGCAGCCCGGTGGCTAGCGGGATCGGCCATGAGCAGTTCTTC. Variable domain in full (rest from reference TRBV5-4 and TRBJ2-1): ETGVTQSPTHLIKTRGQQVTLRCSSQSGHNTVSWYQQALGQGPQFIFQYYREEENGRGNFPPRFSGLQFPNYSSELNVNALELDDSALYLCASSPVASGIGHEQFFGPGTRLTVL.

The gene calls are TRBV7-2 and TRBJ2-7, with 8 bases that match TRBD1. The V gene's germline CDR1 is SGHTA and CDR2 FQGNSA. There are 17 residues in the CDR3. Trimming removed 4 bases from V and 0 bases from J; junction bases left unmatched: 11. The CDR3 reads CASSWKLSGTGSYEQYF. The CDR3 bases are TGTGCCAGCAGCTGGAAATTATCCGGGACAGGCTCCTACGAGCAGTACTTC.

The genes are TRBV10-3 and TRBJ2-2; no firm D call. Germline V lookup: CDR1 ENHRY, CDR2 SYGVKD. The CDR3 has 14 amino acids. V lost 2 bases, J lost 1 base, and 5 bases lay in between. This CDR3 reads CAISEIVNTGELFF. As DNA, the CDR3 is TGTGCCATCAGTGAGATAGTGAACACCGGGGAGCTGTTTTTT.

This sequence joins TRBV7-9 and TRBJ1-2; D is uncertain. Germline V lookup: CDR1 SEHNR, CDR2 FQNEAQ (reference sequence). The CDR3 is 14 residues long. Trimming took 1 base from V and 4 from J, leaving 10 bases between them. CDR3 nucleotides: TGTGCCAGCAGCTTAGTAGAGGATTTCTATGGCTACACCTTC. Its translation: CASSLVEDFYGYTF.

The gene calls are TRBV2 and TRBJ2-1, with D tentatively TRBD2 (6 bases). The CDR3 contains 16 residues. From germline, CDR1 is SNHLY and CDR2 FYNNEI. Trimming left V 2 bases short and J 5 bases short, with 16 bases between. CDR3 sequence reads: CASSEQFSGTNNEQFF. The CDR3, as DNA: TGTGCCAGCAGTGAACAGTTTAGCGGAACAAACAATGAGCAGTTCTTC. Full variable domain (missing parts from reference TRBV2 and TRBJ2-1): EPEVTQTPSHQVTQMGQEVILRCVPISNHLYFYWYRQILGQKVEFLVSFYNNEISEKSEIFDDQFSVERPDGSNFTLKIRSTKLEDSAMYFCASSEQFSGTNNEQFFGPGTRLTVL.

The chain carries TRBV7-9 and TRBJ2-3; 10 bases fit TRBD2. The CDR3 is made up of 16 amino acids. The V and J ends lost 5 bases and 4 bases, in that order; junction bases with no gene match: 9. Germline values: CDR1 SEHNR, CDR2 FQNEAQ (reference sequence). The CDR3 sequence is CASSIRAGGPSDTQYF. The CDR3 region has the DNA TGTGCCAGCAGCATACGAGCGGGAGGGCCCTCAGATACGCAGTATTTT.

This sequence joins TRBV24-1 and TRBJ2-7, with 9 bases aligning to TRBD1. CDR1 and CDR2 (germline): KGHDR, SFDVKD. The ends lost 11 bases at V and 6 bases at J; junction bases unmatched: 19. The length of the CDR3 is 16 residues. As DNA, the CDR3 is TGTGCCAAACAGGGACAGGGATCCATCATTGTAGGCGAGCAGTACTTC. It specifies CAKQGQGSIIVGEQYF.

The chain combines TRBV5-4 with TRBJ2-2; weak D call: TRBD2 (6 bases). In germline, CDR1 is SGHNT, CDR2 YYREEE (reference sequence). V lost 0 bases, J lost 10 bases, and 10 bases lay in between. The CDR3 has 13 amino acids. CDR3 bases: TGTGCCAGCAGCTTGGAGGGAGGTTTGGAGCTGTTTTTT. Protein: CASSLEGGLELFF. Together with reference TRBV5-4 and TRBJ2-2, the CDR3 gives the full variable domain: ETGVTQSPTHLIKTRGQQVTLRCSSQSGHNTVSWYQQALGQGPQFIFQYYREEENGRGNFPPRFSGLQFPNYSSELNVNALELDDSALYLCASSLEGGLELFFGEGSRLTVL.

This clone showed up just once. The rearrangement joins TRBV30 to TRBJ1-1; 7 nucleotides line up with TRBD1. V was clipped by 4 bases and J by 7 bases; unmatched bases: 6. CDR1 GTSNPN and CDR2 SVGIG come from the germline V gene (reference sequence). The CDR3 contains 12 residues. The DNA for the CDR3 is TGTGCCTGGACGACAGGGATGGGTGAAGCTTTCTTT. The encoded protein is CAWTTGMGEAFF.

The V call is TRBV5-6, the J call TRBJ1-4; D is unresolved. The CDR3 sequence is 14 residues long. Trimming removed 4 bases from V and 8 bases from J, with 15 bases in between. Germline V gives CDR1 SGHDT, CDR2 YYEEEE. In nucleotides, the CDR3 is TGTGCCAGCAGCGTCCTGGGCGGAGGCGAAAAACTGTTTTTT. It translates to CASSVLGGGEKLFF.

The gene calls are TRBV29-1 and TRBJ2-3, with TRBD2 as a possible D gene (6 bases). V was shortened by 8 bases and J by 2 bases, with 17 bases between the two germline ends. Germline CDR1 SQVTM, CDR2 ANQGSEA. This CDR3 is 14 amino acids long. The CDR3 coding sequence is TGCAGCTTAAACGGGGGATCCGTCACAGATACGCAGTATTTT. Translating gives CSLNGGSVTDTQYF.

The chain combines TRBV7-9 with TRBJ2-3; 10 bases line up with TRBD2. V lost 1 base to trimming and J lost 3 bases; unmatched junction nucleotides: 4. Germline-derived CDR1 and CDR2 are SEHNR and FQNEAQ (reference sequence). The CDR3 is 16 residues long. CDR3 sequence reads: CASSLVGTSATDTQYF. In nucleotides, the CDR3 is TGTGCCAGCAGCTTAGTCGGGACTAGCGCTACAGATACGCAGTATTTT.

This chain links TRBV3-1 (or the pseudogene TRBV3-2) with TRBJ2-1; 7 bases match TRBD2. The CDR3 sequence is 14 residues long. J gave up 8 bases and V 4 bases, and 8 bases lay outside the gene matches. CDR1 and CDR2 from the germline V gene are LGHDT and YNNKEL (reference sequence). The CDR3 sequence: CASSPSGTMHEQFF. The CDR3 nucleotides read TGTGCCAGCAGCCCTTCCGGGACTATGCATGAGCAGTTCTTC.

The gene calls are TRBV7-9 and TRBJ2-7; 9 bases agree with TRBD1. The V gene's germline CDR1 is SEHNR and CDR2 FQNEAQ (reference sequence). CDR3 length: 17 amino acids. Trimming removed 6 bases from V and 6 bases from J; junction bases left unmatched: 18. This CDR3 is CASSSTGGFGRIVEQYF. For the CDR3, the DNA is TGTGCCAGCAGTTCCACAGGGGGCTTCGGGAGAATTGTCGAGCAGTACTTC.

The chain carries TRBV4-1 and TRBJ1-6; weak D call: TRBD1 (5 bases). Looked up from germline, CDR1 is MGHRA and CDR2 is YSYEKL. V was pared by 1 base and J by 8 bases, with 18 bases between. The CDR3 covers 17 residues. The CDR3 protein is CASSQVLGQGGYSPLHF. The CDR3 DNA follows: TGCGCCAGCAGCCAAGTTCTAGGGCAGGGAGGTTATTCACCCCTCCACTTT.

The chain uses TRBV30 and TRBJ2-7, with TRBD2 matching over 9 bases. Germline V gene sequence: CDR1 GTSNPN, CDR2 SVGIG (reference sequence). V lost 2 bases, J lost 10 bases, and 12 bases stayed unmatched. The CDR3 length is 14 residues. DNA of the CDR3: TGTGCCTGGAGTTCGGGGGATAGCGGGAGACATCAGTACTTC. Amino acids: CAWSSGDSGRHQYF.